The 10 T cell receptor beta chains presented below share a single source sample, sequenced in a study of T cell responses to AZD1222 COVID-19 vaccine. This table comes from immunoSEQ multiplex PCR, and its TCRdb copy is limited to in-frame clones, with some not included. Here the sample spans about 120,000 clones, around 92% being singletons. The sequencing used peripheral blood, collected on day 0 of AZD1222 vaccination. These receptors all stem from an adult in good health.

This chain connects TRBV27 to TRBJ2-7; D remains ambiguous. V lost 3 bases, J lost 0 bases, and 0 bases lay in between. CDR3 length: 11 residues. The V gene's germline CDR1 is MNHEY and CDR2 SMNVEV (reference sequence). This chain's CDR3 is CASSFSYEQYF. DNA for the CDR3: TGTGCCAGCAGTTTCTCCTACGAGCAGTACTTC.

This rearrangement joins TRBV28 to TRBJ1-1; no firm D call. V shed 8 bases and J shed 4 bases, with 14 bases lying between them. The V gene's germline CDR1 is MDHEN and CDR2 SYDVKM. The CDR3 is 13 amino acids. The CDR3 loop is CASSSGAGTEAFF. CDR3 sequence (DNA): TGTGCCAGCTCCTCAGGTGCGGGCACTGAAGCTTTCTTT.

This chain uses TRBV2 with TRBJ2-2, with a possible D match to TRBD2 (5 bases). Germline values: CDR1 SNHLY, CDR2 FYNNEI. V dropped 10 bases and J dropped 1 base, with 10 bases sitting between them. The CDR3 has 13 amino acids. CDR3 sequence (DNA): TGTGCCACCAGGACTGAGAACACCGGGGAGCTGTTTTTT. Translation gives CATRTENTGELFF.

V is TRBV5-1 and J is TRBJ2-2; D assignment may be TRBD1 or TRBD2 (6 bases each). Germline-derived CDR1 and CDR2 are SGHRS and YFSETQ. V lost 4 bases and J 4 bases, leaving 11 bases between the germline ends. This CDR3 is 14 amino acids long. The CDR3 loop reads CASSPGGGTGELFF. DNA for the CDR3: TGCGCCAGCAGCCCAGGAGGGGGCACCGGGGAGCTGTTTTTT. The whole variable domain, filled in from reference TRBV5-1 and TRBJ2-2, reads KAGVTQTPRYLIKTRGQQVTLSCSPISGHRSVSWYQQTPGQGLQFLFEYFSETQRNKGNFPGRFSGRQFSNSRSEMNVSTLELGDSALYLCASSPGGGTGELFFGEGSRLTVL.

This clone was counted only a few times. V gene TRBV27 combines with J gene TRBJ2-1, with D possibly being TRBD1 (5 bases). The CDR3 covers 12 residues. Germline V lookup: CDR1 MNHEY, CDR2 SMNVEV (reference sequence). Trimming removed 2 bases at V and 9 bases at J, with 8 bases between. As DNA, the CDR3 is TGTGCCAGCAGTTTACAGGGTTTTGAGCAGTTCTTC. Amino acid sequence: CASSLQGFEQFF.

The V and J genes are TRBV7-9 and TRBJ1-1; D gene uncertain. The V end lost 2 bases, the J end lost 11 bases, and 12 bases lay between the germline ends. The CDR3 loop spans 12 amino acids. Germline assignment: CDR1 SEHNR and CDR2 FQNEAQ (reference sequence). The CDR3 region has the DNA TGTGCCAGCAGCTTACTCCTCCACGGGGCTTTCTTT. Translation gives CASSLLLHGAFF.

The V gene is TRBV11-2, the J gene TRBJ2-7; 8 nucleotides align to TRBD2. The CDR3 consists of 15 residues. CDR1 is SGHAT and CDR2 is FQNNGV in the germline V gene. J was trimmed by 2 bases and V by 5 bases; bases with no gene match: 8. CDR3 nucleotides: TGTGCCAGCAGCCGACAACCGGGAGGGACCTACGAGCAGTACTTC. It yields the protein CASSRQPGGTYEQYF.

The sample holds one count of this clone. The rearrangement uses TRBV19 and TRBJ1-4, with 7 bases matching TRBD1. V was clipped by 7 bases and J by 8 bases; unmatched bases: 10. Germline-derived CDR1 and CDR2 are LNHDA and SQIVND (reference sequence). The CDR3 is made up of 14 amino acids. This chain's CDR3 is CASTSQGDFEKLFF. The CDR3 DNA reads TGTGCCAGTACGTCGCAGGGGGACTTCGAAAAACTGTTTTTT.

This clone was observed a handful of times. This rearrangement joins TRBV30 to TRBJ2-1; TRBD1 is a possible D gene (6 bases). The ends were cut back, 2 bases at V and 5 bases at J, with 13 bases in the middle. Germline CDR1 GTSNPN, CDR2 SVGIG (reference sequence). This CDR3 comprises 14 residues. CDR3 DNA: TGTGCCTGGAGTAGCCTTTGGGGGCACAATGAGCAGTTCTTC. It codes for CAWSSLWGHNEQFF. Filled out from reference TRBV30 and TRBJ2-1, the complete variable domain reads SQTIHQWPATLVQPVGSPLSLECTVEGTSNPNLYWYRQAAGRGLQLLFYSVGIGQISSEVPQNLSASRPQDRQFILSSKKLLLSDSGFYLCAWSSLWGHNEQFFGPGTRLTVL.

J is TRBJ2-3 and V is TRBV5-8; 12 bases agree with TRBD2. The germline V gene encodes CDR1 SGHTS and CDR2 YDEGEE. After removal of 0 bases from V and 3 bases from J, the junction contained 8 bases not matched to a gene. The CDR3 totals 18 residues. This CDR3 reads CASSLALTSGSSTDTQYF. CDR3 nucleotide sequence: TGTGCCAGCAGCTTGGCCCTGACTAGCGGGAGTTCGACAGATACGCAGTATTTT.